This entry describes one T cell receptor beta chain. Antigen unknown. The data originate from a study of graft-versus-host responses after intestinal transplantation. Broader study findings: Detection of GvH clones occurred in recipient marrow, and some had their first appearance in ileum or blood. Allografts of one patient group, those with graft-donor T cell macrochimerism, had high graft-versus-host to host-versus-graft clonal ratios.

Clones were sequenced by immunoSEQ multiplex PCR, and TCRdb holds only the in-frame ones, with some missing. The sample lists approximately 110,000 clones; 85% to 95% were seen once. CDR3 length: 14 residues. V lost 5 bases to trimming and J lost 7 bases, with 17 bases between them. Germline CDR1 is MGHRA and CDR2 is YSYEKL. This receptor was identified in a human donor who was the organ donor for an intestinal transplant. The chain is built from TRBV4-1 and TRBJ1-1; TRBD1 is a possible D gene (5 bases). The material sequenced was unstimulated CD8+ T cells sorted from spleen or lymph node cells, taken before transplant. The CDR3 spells CASSLRGGWLEAFF. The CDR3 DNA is TGCGCCAGCAGCTTACGGGGGGGTTGGCTTGAAGCTTTCTTT.